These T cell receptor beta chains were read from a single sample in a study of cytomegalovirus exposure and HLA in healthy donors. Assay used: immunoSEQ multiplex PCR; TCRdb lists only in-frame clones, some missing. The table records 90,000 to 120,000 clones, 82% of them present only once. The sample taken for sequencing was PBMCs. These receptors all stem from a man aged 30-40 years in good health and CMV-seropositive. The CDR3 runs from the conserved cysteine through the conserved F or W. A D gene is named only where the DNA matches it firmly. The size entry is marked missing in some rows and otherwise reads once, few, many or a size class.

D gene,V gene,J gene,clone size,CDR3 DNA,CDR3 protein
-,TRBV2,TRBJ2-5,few,TGTGCCAGCAGTGGGGGGGGCCTTATAGAGACCCAGTACTTC,CASSGGGLIETQYF
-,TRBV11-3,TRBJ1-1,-,TGTGCCAGCAGCTTTCGACAGGCCCAAAACACTGAAGCTTTCTTT,CASSFRQAQNTEAFF
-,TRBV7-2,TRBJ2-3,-,TGTGCCAGCAGCCCTTCCGGGACTCTGGGAGATACGCAGTATTTT,CASSPSGTLGDTQYF
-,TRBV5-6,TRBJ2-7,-,TGTGCCAGCAGCCTGTCACAGGGAAGGGAGTACTTC,CASSLSQGREYF
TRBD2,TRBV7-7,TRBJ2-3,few,TGTGCCAGCAGCCTAGGAGTGCGGGGGAAAGATACGCAGTATTTT,CASSLGVRGKDTQYF
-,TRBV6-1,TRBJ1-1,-,TGTGCCAGCAGTGAAGAAAGGCGGTCGAACACTGAAGCTTTCTTT,CASSEERRSNTEAFF
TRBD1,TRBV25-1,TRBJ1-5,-,TGTGCCAGCAGTGAAACGGACAGGGACAATCAGCCCCAGCATTTT,CASSETDRDNQPQHF
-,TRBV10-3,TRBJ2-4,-,TGTGCCATCAGTGATCGGGGGAACATTCAGTACTTC,CAISDRGNIQYF
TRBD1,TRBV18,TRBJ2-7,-,TGTGCCAGCTCACAACCGGGACAGGGGTACGAGCAGTACTTC,CASSQPGQGYEQYF
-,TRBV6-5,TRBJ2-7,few,TGTGCCAGCACTTCCTCTAGCTCCTACGAGCAGTACTTC,CASTSSSSYEQYF
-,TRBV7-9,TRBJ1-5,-,TGTGCCAGCAGCCTGGGGGGAGGGAATCAGCCCCAGCATTTT,CASSLGGGNQPQHF
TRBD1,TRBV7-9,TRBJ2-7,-,TGTTCCAGCAGCCTGAGGGACAGAGCCTACGAGCAGTACTTC,CSSSLRDRAYEQYF
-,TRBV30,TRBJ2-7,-,TGTGCCTGGAGCAGACCGGGGGATCCATTTTCCTACGAGCAGTACTTC,CAWSRPGDPFSYEQYF
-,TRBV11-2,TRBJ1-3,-,TGTGCCAGCAGCTTAAGGGGCCCCTCCTCTGGAAACACCATATATTTT,CASSLRGPSSGNTIYF
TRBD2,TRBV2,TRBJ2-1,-,TGTGCCAGCAGTTTAGCGGGGGGGTCCGGCAATGAGCAGTTCTTC,CASSLAGGSGNEQFF
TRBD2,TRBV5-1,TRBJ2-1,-,TGCGCCAGCAGCTTGGTCCCCGGGACTAGCGGGGGGGCGGTAAATGAGCAGTTCTTC,CASSLVPGTSGGAVNEQFF
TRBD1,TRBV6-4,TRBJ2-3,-,TGTGCCAGCAGTGACCGGACAGGGACAGATACGCAGTATTTT,CASSDRTGTDTQYF
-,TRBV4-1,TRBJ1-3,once,TGCGCCAGCAGCACCAGGGAACGAAACACCATATATTTT,CASSTRERNTIYF
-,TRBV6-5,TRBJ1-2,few,TGTGCCAGCAGTTTTAACAGGGATGGCTACACCTTC,CASSFNRDGYTF
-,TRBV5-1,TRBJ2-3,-,TGCGCCAGCAGCTTGGCCCTCGCGAACCCAGATACGCAGTATTTT,CASSLALANPDTQYF
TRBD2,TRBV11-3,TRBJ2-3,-,TGTGCCAGCAGCTCCCCGGCGGGGGCAGATACGCAGTATTTT,CASSSPAGADTQYF
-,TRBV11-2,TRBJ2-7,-,TGTGCCAGCAGCTTGGACAGACACTACGAGCAGTACTTC,CASSLDRHYEQYF
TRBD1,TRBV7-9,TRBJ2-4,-,TGTGCCAGCGGCCTTAGAGACAGGGTAGACATTCAGTACTTC,CASGLRDRVDIQYF
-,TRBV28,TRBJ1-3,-,TGTGCCAGCAGTCAAACTTTAGAAGGAAACACCATATATTTT,CASSQTLEGNTIYF
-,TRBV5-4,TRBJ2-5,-,TGTGCCAGCAGCCCCCGGGACACCAGAGAGACCCAGTACTTC,CASSPRDTRETQYF
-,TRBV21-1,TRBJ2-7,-,TGTGCCAGCAGCCCCACAACCTACGAGCAGTACTTC,CASSPTTYEQYF
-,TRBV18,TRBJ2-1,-,TGTGCCAGCCGAGACTATAGGAGCTCCTACAATGAGCAGTTCTTC,CASRDYRSSYNEQFF
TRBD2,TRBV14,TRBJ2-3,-,TGTGCCAGCAGACCGACTAGCGGGGGGCAAAATACGCAGTATTTT,CASRPTSGGQNTQYF
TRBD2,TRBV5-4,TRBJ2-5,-,TGTGCCAGCAGCTCGGGGACTAGCGGGGGGGTGGGGACCCAGTACTTC,CASSSGTSGGVGTQYF
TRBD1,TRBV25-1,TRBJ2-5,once,TGTGCCAGTCGAGCCGGGACAGGGTTCCATGAAGAGACCCAGTACTTC,CASRAGTGFHEETQYF
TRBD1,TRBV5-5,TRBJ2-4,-,TGTGCCAGCAGCCGTGAGTGGGGACAGGGTAACATTCAGTACTTC,CASSREWGQGNIQYF
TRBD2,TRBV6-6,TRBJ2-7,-,TGTGCCAGCAGACCAACCGGGACTAGCGGCGGTTACGAGCAGTACTTC,CASRPTGTSGGYEQYF
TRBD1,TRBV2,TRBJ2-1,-,TGTGCCAGCAGTTCACAGGGGGCAAACGAGCAGTTCTTC,CASSSQGANEQFF
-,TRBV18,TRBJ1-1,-,TGTGCCAGCTCACCCTCCCAGGACACTGAAGCTTTCTTT,CASSPSQDTEAFF
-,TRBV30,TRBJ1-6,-,TGTGCCTGGAGTGGGACATCGAATTCACCCCTCCACTTT,CAWSGTSNSPLHF
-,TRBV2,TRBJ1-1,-,TGTGCCAGCAATCAACAGGAAGGGACTGAAGCTTTCTTT,CASNQQEGTEAFF
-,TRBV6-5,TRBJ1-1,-,TGTGCCAGCACCGACCTGGGGGGTCTAACTGAAGCTTTCTTT,CASTDLGGLTEAFF
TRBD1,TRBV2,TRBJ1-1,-,TGTGCCAGCAGAGTAGCAGGGGGCGGATTTGACACTGAAGCTTTCTTT,CASRVAGGGFDTEAFF
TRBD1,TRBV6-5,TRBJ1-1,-,TGTGCCAGCAGCCGGGAAGGGGGCTGGACTGAAGCTTTCTTT,CASSREGGWTEAFF
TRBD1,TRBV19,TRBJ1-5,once,TGTGCCAGTAGTAGAGAGGGACAGGGATATCAGCCCCAGCATTTT,CASSREGQGYQPQHF
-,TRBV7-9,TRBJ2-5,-,TGTTCCAGCAGCTTCAACCAAGAGACCCAGTACTTC,CSSSFNQETQYF
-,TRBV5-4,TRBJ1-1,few,TGTGCCAGCAGCTTTCCCCAAGGAGCTGAAGCTTTCTTT,CASSFPQGAEAFF